A selection of T cell receptor beta chains follows, all from one sample in a study of a mutant IDH1 vaccine in newly diagnosed glioma. Their target antigens are unknown. Clones were sequenced by immunoSEQ multiplex PCR, and TCRdb holds only the in-frame ones, with some missing. The top ten hold about 2.4% of the sample, which has over 45,000 clones, approximately 92% seen once. The starting material was PBMCs, obtained from a glioma patient whose treatment included an IDH1 peptide vaccine. Receptors originate from a man aged 45 to 65 with glioma. CDR3s include the opening cysteine and the closing phenylalanine or tryptophan. Each record gives: V gene, J gene, clone size, D gene, CDR3 protein, CDR3 DNA. D genes are given only for firm matches. Rows give clone size only sometimes, using once, few, many, or a class for an expanded clone.

TRBV4-3,TRBJ1-1,-,-,CASSQSTSSTEAFF,TGCGCCAGCAGCCAATCGACTAGTAGCACTGAAGCTTTCTTT
TRBV15,TRBJ2-5,-,-,CATRLGTPGMETQYF,TGTGCCACAAGACTCGGGACCCCGGGGATGGAGACCCAGTACTTC
TRBV30,TRBJ2-7,-,-,CAWKDRQANYEQYF,TGTGCCTGGAAGGATCGACAGGCGAACTACGAGCAGTACTTC
TRBV6-5,TRBJ1-6,-,TRBD1,CASSRSGQDSPLHF,TGTGCCAGCAGTCGGTCCGGACAGGATTCACCCCTCCACTTT
TRBV19,TRBJ2-2,-,TRBD1,CASSRTGTGDTGELFF,TGTGCCAGTAGTAGAACCGGGACAGGGGACACCGGGGAGCTGTTTTTT
TRBV7-9,TRBJ2-2,-,-,CASSEGHSVTAGELFF,TGTGCCAGCAGCGAGGGACACTCGGTGACTGCCGGGGAGCTGTTTTTT
TRBV6-1,TRBJ2-3,-,TRBD2,CASSALTSGGRGDTQYF,TGTGCCAGCAGTGCTTTGACTAGCGGGGGGCGTGGGGATACGCAGTATTTT
TRBV27,TRBJ2-5,-,TRBD2,CASSRFGTSGAIQETQYF,TGTGCCAGCAGTAGATTCGGGACTAGCGGAGCAATCCAAGAGACCCAGTACTTC
TRBV7-9,TRBJ2-5,-,-,CASSSRGGVEETQYF,TGTGCCAGCAGCTCCCGGGGTGGGGTAGAAGAGACCCAGTACTTC
TRBV2,TRBJ1-1,-,-,CASSLDSNTEAFF,TGTGCCAGCAGTTTGGACAGTAACACTGAAGCTTTCTTT
TRBV5-4,TRBJ1-1,-,TRBD1,CASSRTGLRTEAFF,TGTGCCAGCAGCAGGACAGGGTTGCGGACTGAAGCTTTCTTT
TRBV5-1,TRBJ2-1,-,-,CASSLEVGAGEQFF,TGCGCCAGCAGCTTGGAAGTAGGGGCAGGTGAGCAGTTCTTC
TRBV5-8,TRBJ2-5,-,-,CASSLAGPRVRQETQYF,TGTGCCAGCAGCTTGGCCGGCCCGAGGGTCCGACAAGAGACCCAGTACTTC
TRBV28,TRBJ2-5,-,TRBD2,CASAEWTSGSAETQYF,TGTGCCAGCGCCGAATGGACTAGCGGGAGCGCGGAGACCCAGTACTTC
TRBV28,TRBJ1-1,-,-,CASSPTSFGTEAFF,TGTGCCAGCAGTCCAACCTCTTTCGGGACTGAAGCTTTCTTT
TRBV12-5,TRBJ1-1,-,-,CASGLGGLNTEAFF,TGTGCTAGTGGTTTGGGGGGCTTGAACACTGAAGCTTTCTTT
TRBV10-1,TRBJ2-1,-,-,CASSSGDQYNEQFF,TGCGCCAGCAGTTCAGGAGACCAATACAATGAGCAGTTCTTC
TRBV4-1,TRBJ2-6,-,-,CASSHLRLTGANVLTF,TGCGCCAGCAGCCACCTACGCCTAACTGGGGCCAACGTCCTGACTTTC
TRBV5-1,TRBJ1-2,-,-,CASSLTDYYGYTF,TGCGCCAGCAGCTTGACGGATTACTATGGCTACACCTTC
TRBV2,TRBJ2-7,-,TRBD1,CASSGTGDYEQYF,TGTGCCAGCAGTGGGACAGGGGACTACGAGCAGTACTTC
TRBV28,TRBJ1-2,-,TRBD1,CASNGNPGTGGGSNYGYTF,TGTGCCAGCAATGGGAACCCCGGGACAGGGGGCGGAAGTAACTATGGCTACACCTTC
TRBV28,TRBJ2-7,-,-,CASDSTGPSYEQYF,TGTGCCAGCGATTCAACAGGGCCCTCCTACGAGCAGTACTTC
TRBV7-3,TRBJ2-1,-,TRBD2,CASSGWTSGRLNEQFF,TGTGCCAGCAGCGGGTGGACTAGCGGGAGGCTCAATGAGCAGTTCTTC
TRBV6-1,TRBJ2-7,-,-,CVGGSYEQYF,TGTGTGGGTGGTTCCTACGAGCAGTACTTC
TRBV6-1,TRBJ2-1,-,TRBD2,CASRVGLAGLYEQFF,TGTGCCAGCAGGGTGGGACTAGCGGGATTGTATGAGCAGTTCTTC
TRBV5-1,TRBJ1-4,-,-,CASSGRALEATNEKLFF,TGCGCCAGCAGCGGGCGGGCCTTGGAGGCAACTAATGAAAAACTGTTTTTT
TRBV28,TRBJ2-7,-,TRBD1,CASSFPGQRYEQYF,TGTGCCAGCAGTTTTCCGGGACAGAGGTACGAGCAGTACTTC
TRBV11-3,TRBJ2-5,-,TRBD2,CASSSGLAEETQYF,TGTGCCAGCAGCTCGGGACTAGCGGAAGAGACCCAGTACTTC
TRBV5-3,TRBJ1-1,-,TRBD1,CARSLVPGQGHNTEAFF,TGTGCCAGAAGCTTGGTTCCGGGACAGGGGCATAACACTGAAGCTTTCTTT
TRBV6-1,TRBJ2-1,once,-,CASSEGWAGNYNEQFF,TGTGCCAGCAGTGAAGGTTGGGCAGGGAACTACAATGAGCAGTTCTTC
TRBV5-1,TRBJ2-1,-,-,CASSYGGLGGANEQFF,TGCGCCAGCAGCTATGGGGGTCTGGGGGGAGCCAATGAGCAGTTCTTC
TRBV5-6,TRBJ1-1,-,TRBD1,CASSRDRGHRGFF,TGTGCCAGCAGCAGGGACAGGGGGCATAGAGGTTTCTTT
TRBV30,TRBJ1-1,-,-,CAWSVGPGGNTEAFF,TGTGCCTGGAGTGTAGGTCCAGGCGGGAACACTGAAGCTTTCTTT
TRBV5-5,TRBJ2-7,-,-,CASSLAAFIDSYEQYF,TGTGCCAGCAGCTTGGCCGCTTTTATTGACTCCTACGAGCAGTACTTC
TRBV2,TRBJ2-7,-,-,CVNIGVSDEQYF,TGTGTCAACATAGGAGTTTCGGACGAGCAGTACTTC
TRBV6-5,TRBJ1-4,-,-,CASKTALNEKLFF,TGTGCCAGCAAGACGGCACTTAATGAAAAACTGTTTTTT
TRBV11-2,TRBJ2-5,-,TRBD1,CASRTSRGRETQYF,TGTGCCAGCAGAACCAGCAGGGGGCGAGAGACCCAGTACTTC
TRBV7-2,TRBJ1-4,-,TRBD1,CASSLATGAGEKLFF,TGTGCCAGCAGCTTGGCCACAGGGGCGGGTGAAAAACTGTTTTTT
TRBV7-8,TRBJ2-2,-,TRBD1,CASSLRTGANTGELFF,TGTGCCAGCAGCCTCCGGACAGGGGCGAACACCGGGGAGCTGTTTTTT
TRBV23-1,TRBJ2-7,-,-,CASVPRRGAGEQYF,TGCGCCAGCGTTCCCCGTCGGGGGGCTGGCGAGCAGTACTTC
TRBV29-1,TRBJ1-2,-,TRBD1,CSVHGQDYGYTF,TGCAGCGTTCATGGACAGGATTATGGCTACACCTTC
TRBV6-1,TRBJ2-2,-,TRBD2,CASSGTSGGTGELFF,TGTGCCAGCAGTGGAACTAGCGGTGGGACCGGGGAGCTGTTTTTT
TRBV7-9,TRBJ1-2,once,-,CASSLVTSANYGYTF,TGTGCCAGCAGCCTAGTGACTTCAGCTAACTATGGCTACACCTTC
TRBV29-1,TRBJ1-1,-,-,CSVEPVMNTEAFF,TGCAGCGTTGAACCAGTTATGAACACTGAAGCTTTCTTT
TRBV6-1,TRBJ1-1,once,TRBD1,CASSRGGTEAFF,TGTGCCAGCAGCAGGGGGGGCACTGAAGCTTTCTTT
TRBV7-5,TRBJ1-2,-,-,CARSLALRSPNPFYGYTF,TGTGCCAGAAGCTTAGCGTTACGCAGTCCCAACCCATTTTATGGCTACACCTTC
TRBV5-1,TRBJ1-4,-,-,CASSLTQVSEKLFF,TGCGCCAGCAGCTTGACTCAGGTTTCCGAAAAACTGTTTTTT
TRBV5-1,TRBJ2-1,-,-,CASSSTPGPRGNEQFF,TGCGCCAGCAGCTCTACCCCCGGGCCGAGGGGCAATGAGCAGTTCTTC
TRBV2,TRBJ2-7,-,-,CASRTGTRDPLREQYF,TGTGCCAGCAGAACCGGGACAAGGGACCCTTTAAGGGAGCAGTACTTC
TRBV4-2,TRBJ2-7,once,TRBD2,CASSHRTSGLSYEQYF,TGTGCCAGCAGCCACCGGACTAGCGGTCTCTCCTACGAGCAGTACTTC
TRBV5-4,TRBJ1-1,few,-,CASTTRGVGTEAFF,TGTGCCAGCACCACTCGGGGTGTGGGCACTGAAGCTTTCTTT
TRBV4-1,TRBJ2-3,-,-,CASSPGLGGDTQYF,TGCGCCAGCAGCCCAGGGTTGGGTGGGGATACGCAGTATTTT
TRBV9,TRBJ1-4,-,-,CASSGGSRANEKLFF,TGTGCCAGCAGCGGAGGATCCCGGGCTAATGAAAAACTGTTTTTT
TRBV5-1,TRBJ2-7,-,TRBD2,CASSLAGSSGSGLYEQYF,TGCGCCAGCAGCTTGGCCGGCTCTAGCGGGAGTGGGCTCTACGAGCAGTACTTC
TRBV7-2,TRBJ2-7,-,-,CASSLEGWGSDEQYF,TGTGCCAGCAGCTTAGAGGGATGGGGAAGTGACGAGCAGTACTTC